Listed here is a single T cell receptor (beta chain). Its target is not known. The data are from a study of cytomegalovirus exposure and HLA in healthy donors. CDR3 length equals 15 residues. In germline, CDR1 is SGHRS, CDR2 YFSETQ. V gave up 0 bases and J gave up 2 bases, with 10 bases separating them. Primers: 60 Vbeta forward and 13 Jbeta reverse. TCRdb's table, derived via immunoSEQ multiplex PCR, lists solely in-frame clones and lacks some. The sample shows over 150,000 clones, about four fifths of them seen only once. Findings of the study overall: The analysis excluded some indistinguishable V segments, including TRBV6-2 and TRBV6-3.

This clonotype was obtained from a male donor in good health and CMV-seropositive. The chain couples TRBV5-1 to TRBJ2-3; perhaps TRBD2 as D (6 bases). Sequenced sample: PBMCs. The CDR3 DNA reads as TGCGCCAGCAGCTTGGAGGTAGCGGTCACAGATACGCAGTATTTT. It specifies CASSLEVAVTDTQYF. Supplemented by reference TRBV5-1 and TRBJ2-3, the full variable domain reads KAGVTQTPRYLIKTRGQQVTLSCSPISGHRSVSWYQQTPGQGLQFLFEYFSETQRNKGNFPGRFSGRQFSNSRSEMNVSTLELGDSALYLCASSLEVAVTDTQYFGPGTRLTVL.